This T cell receptor (beta chain) emerged from a study of cytomegalovirus exposure and HLA in healthy donors. The study, taken as a whole, reports: Overall, roughly 170 TCR beta chains were annotated as cytomegalovirus-associated.

A multiplex PCR was run with 60 Vbeta primers and 13 Jbeta primers. This table comes from immunoSEQ multiplex PCR, and its TCRdb copy is limited to in-frame clones, with some not included. The sample holds 100,000 to 120,000 clones, around 83% seen once. Germline trimming cut 5 bases from V and 5 bases from J; bases unmatched to any gene: 8. The CDR3 has 14 amino acids. Germline lookup yields CDR1 MDHEN and CDR2 SYDVKM. Notes on this clone: Its antigen is currently unknown.

Sequenced material: PBMCs. V is TRBV28 and J is TRBJ2-7, with 8 bases identical to TRBD2. This clonotype was sampled from a woman in her fifties or sixties in good health and CMV-seropositive. The CDR3, as DNA: TGTGCCAGCAGTCCGAGTAGCGGGGCCAACGAGCAGTACTTC. It yields the protein CASSPSSGANEQYF.